This T cell receptor (beta chain) appears in the sequencing data of a study of blood T cell repertoires in COVID-19. Study context: Both acute and convalescent COVID-19 samples were obtained from the United States, Italy and Spain. T cells, B-cell-depleted T cells, or PBMCs provided the cDNA or gDNA that served as material.

In the original processing: Amplification from reference gene primers served as the basis for estimated nucleated cell counts. The table came from immunoSEQ multiplex PCR; TCRdb's copy has only in-frame clones and leaves some out. V and J calls and clone size are copied from that table; D and trimming were computed from the DNA. Of some 130,000 clones listed, less than 90% were seen once; the top ten hold about 2%. This CDR3 contains 14 residues. Germline V gene sequence: CDR1 MNHEY, CDR2 SVGAGI. V lost 6 bases to trimming and J lost 7 bases; unmatched junction nucleotides: 11. The rearrangement uses TRBV6-5 and TRBJ2-5; TRBD1 matches 7 bases. The TCR sequence derives from a man in his 70s with acute or convalescent COVID-19. The sample consisted of peripheral blood. CDR3 protein: CASRPYRGEGTQYF. The DNA for the CDR3 is TGTGCCAGCAGGCCGTACAGGGGCGAGGGGACCCAGTACTTC.